One sample yielded the 30 T cell receptor beta chains listed below, sequenced in a study of blood T cell repertoires in COVID-19. This table comes from immunoSEQ multiplex PCR, and its TCRdb copy is limited to in-frame clones, with some not included. The sample includes about 50,000 clones, more than 80% seen only once; the top ten take roughly 2%. Sequencing input: peripheral blood. These receptors came from a human donor in a cohort sampled during active COVID-19.

The chain combines TRBV27 with TRBJ2-4; tentatively, D is TRBD1 (5 bases). Trimming took off 4 bases at V and 9 bases at J, with 13 bases between the two ends. This CDR3 has 13 residues. Per germline, CDR1 MNHEY and CDR2 SMNVEV (reference sequence). The chain's CDR3 is CASSSGWVGIQYF. CDR3 nucleotide sequence: TGTGCCAGCAGTTCAGGGTGGGTAGGCATTCAGTACTTC.

The gene calls are TRBV12-3 or TRBV12-4 and TRBJ1-2; weak D call: TRBD1 (5 bases). V was shortened by 6 bases and J by 8 bases, with 13 bases between the two germline ends. The CDR3 consists of 12 residues. CDR3 sequence reads: CASSQGPGGYTF. CDR3 sequence (DNA): TGTGCCAGCAGCCAGGGCCCTGGGGGCTACACCTTC.

J is TRBJ2-3 and V is TRBV10-3, with D maybe TRBD1 (5 bases). Looked up from germline, CDR1 is ENHRY and CDR2 is SYGVKD. The CDR3 has 15 amino acids. With 0 bases removed from V and 5 bases from J, the gap between germline ends came to 12 bases. DNA for the CDR3: TGTGCCATCAGTGAGTCGACTCTAAGGGGAGATACGCAGTATTTT. It specifies CAISESTLRGDTQYF.

The chain uses TRBV7-9 and TRBJ1-2; D not certain. Between the trimmed V and J ends, which lost 5 bases and 8 bases, there was a span of 15 bases. The CDR3 is 13 amino acids. Germline-derived CDR1 and CDR2 are SEHNR and FQNEAQ (reference sequence). CDR3 bases: TGTGCCAGCAGCACGTACCGGGTTTTGGGCTACACCTTC. Translation: CASSTYRVLGYTF.

The chain has TRBV6-6 and TRBJ2-1, with D tentatively TRBD2 (5 bases). The germline V gene encodes CDR1 MNHNY and CDR2 SVGAGI (reference sequence). Trimming took 3 bases from V and 0 from J, leaving 9 bases between them. This CDR3 spans 15 amino acids. The CDR3 bases are TGTGCCAGCAGTTATGAGGGCAGCTCCTACAATGAGCAGTTCTTC. Translated: CASSYEGSSYNEQFF.

The V call is TRBV3-1 (or the pseudogene TRBV3-2), the J call TRBJ2-7; D may be TRBD1 (6 bases). V was shortened by 2 bases and J by 5 bases, with 10 bases between the two germline ends. CDR1 and CDR2 (germline): LGHDT, YNNKEL (reference sequence). The CDR3 spans 13 residues. The CDR3 loop reads CASSQYRDHEQYF. The CDR3 bases are TGTGCCAGCAGCCAATACAGGGACCACGAGCAGTACTTC.

The V gene is TRBV27, the J gene TRBJ2-2; the match to TRBD2 covers 9 bases. This CDR3 comprises 15 residues. The V gene end was trimmed by 3 bases and the J gene end by 3 bases; junction bases not matched to a gene: 2. CDR1 is MNHEY and CDR2 is SMNVEV in the germline V gene (reference sequence). CDR3 sequence reads: CASSFERGDTGELFF. The DNA of the CDR3 is TGTGCCAGCAGTTTCGAGCGGGGGGACACCGGGGAGCTGTTTTTT.

There are a few counts of this clone. The chain is built from TRBV4-1 and TRBJ2-7; D may be TRBD2 (5 bases). Germline CDR1 and CDR2: MGHRA and YSYEKL. The CDR3 covers 14 residues. Deletions cut 2 bases from V and 4 bases from J, with 12 bases between. DNA of the CDR3: TGCGCCAGCAGCCAATCCCTCGGGGTTTACGAGCAGTACTTC. It specifies CASSQSLGVYEQYF.

V usage is TRBV5-1 and J usage is TRBJ1-2, with D possibly TRBD1 on 6 matching bases. Germline V CDR1 and CDR2: SGHRS, YFSETQ. This CDR3 comprises 14 residues. The V end lost 0 bases, the J end lost 6 bases, and 12 bases lay between the germline ends. CDR3 protein: CASSLAGTPNGYTF. As DNA, the CDR3 is TGCGCCAGCAGCTTGGCCGGGACACCCAATGGCTACACCTTC. The full variable domain, completed using reference TRBV5-1 and TRBJ1-2, is KAGVTQTPRYLIKTRGQQVTLSCSPISGHRSVSWYQQTPGQGLQFLFEYFSETQRNKGNFPGRFSGRQFSNSRSEMNVSTLELGDSALYLCASSLAGTPNGYTFGSGTRLTVV.

The chain combines TRBV19 with TRBJ2-1; TRBD2 aligns across 9 bases. After removal of 0 bases from V and 4 bases from J, the junction contained 1 base not matched to a gene. This CDR3 is built from 15 residues. Germline V gene lookup returns CDR1 LNHDA and CDR2 SQIVND (reference sequence). DNA of the CDR3: TGTGCCAGTAGTATAGAGCTAGCGGGATACAATGAGCAGTTCTTC. Translation gives CASSIELAGYNEQFF.

The V and J genes are TRBV19 and TRBJ1-4; D not resolved. V shed 1 base and J shed 8 bases, with 11 bases lying between them. The CDR3 totals 14 residues. Looked up from germline, CDR1 is LNHDA and CDR2 is SQIVND (reference sequence). The CDR3: CASSIGRRREKLFF. The CDR3 nucleotides read TGTGCCAGTAGTATAGGACGGAGGAGGGAAAAACTGTTTTTT.

In its sample, this clone was seen once. The chain combines TRBV10-2 with TRBJ2-3; TRBD2 aligns across 14 bases. V gave up 6 bases and J gave up 0 bases; unmatched junction bases: 8. Germline CDR1 WSHSY, CDR2 SAAADI. CDR3 length: 18 amino acids. CDR3 DNA: TGCGCCAGCAGGGGCCTCGGACTAGCGGGGGGAAGCACAGATACGCAGTATTTT. It codes for CASRGLGLAGGSTDTQYF.

The genes are TRBV4-1 and TRBJ1-5; D is unclear. Germline loops: CDR1 MGHRA, CDR2 YSYEKL. V shed 0 bases and J shed 1 base, with 13 bases lying between them. This CDR3 is built from 17 residues. CDR3 protein: CASSQDLPGSSNQPQHF. Here the CDR3 DNA reads TGCGCCAGCAGCCAAGATCTACCCGGGAGCAGCAATCAGCCCCAGCATTTT.

This sequence joins TRBV7-8 and TRBJ1-2; no definite D call. CDR3 length: 17 residues. Between the trimmed V and J ends, which lost 0 bases and 7 bases, there was a span of 21 bases. CDR1 is SGHVS and CDR2 is FQNEAQ in the germline V gene. In DNA form, the CDR3 reads TGTGCCAGCAGCTTAGCGCCCTCGGGATCGGCGTCTCGTGGCTACACCTTC. Translating gives CASSLAPSGSASRGYTF.

The chain links TRBV5-1 to TRBJ2-3; 12 nucleotides align to TRBD2. Germline CDR1 and CDR2: SGHRS and YFSETQ. This CDR3 region has 17 residues. With V trimmed by 0 bases and J by 4 bases, 6 bases remained unmatched. This chain's CDR3 is CASSLETSGRGSDTQYF. The CDR3 nucleotides are TGCGCCAGCAGCTTGGAGACTAGCGGGAGAGGTTCAGATACGCAGTATTTT.

The rearrangement uses TRBV19 and TRBJ1-5; D not resolved. CDR1 LNHDA and CDR2 SQIVND come from the germline V gene (reference sequence). CDR3 length equals 13 residues. Trimming cost V 0 bases and J 5 bases, with 5 bases left between them. This chain's CDR3 is CASSIDRDQPQHF. The DNA of the CDR3 is TGTGCCAGTAGTATAGATCGGGATCAGCCCCAGCATTTT. Full variable domain (outside the CDR3, taken from reference TRBV19 and TRBJ1-5): DGGITQSPKYLFRKEGQNVTLSCEQNLNHDAMYWYRQDPGQGLRLIYYSQIVNDFQKGDIAEGYSVSREKKESFPLTVTSAQKNPTAFYLCASSIDRDQPQHFGDGTRLSIL.

This clone was counted a single time. The V gene is TRBV4-2, the J gene TRBJ2-3; TRBD2 matches at 10 bases. This CDR3 has 16 amino acids. Germline V CDR1 and CDR2: LGHNA, YNFKEQ. The J segment lost 2 bases and the V segment lost 3 bases, leaving 5 bases of the junction unmatched. CDR3 in DNA: TGTGCCAGCAGCCACCTTAGCGGGAGGACCACAGATACGCAGTATTTT. Translated, it gives CASSHLSGRTTDTQYF.

This chain links TRBV29-1 with TRBJ1-1; perhaps TRBD1 as D (6 bases). The CDR3 length is 17 residues. Trimming removed 2 bases from V and 1 base from J, with 20 bases in between. Germline V gives CDR1 SQVTM, CDR2 ANQGSEA. This chain's CDR3 is CSVERPNLRGGNTEAFF. The CDR3 bases are TGCAGCGTTGAACGGCCCAACCTCAGGGGTGGGAACACTGAAGCTTTCTTT.

The rearrangement uses TRBV11-2 and TRBJ2-7; TRBD2 aligns across 13 bases. Losses at the gene ends were 5 bases for V and 4 bases for J; bases not matched to a gene: 5. Germline V gene sequence: CDR1 SGHAT, CDR2 FQNNGV. This CDR3 region has 15 residues. CDR3 in DNA: TGTGCCAGCAGCCCTAGGACTAGCGGGGGTTACGAGCAGTACTTC. Translated: CASSPRTSGGYEQYF.

This chain joins TRBV5-1 and TRBJ2-4, with D possibly matching TRBD1 (5 bases). The V gene lost 2 bases and the J gene lost 1 base, with 7 bases spanning the gap. This CDR3 contains 14 residues. The germline V gene encodes CDR1 SGHRS and CDR2 YFSETQ. For the CDR3, the DNA is TGCGCCAGCAGCTTTCAGGGTGCCAAAAACATTCAGTACTTC. Translating gives CASSFQGAKNIQYF.

J is TRBJ2-1 and V is TRBV18; the match to TRBD2 covers 12 bases. This CDR3 contains 15 residues. Germline V gene sequence: CDR1 KGHSH, CDR2 LQKENI. J lost 5 bases, V lost 4 bases, and 3 bases had no gene match. CDR3 sequence reads: CASSQGLAGNNEQFF. The CDR3 DNA reads as TGTGCCAGCTCACAAGGACTAGCGGGAAACAATGAGCAGTTCTTC. The full variable domain, in which reference TRBV18 and TRBJ2-1 provide the parts outside the CDR3, is NAGVMQNPRHLVRRRGQEARLRCSPMKGHSHVYWYRQLPEEGLKFMVYLQKENIIDESGMPKERFSAEFPKEGPSILRIQQVVRGDSAAYFCASSQGLAGNNEQFFGPGTRLTVL.

The gene calls are TRBV5-5 and TRBJ1-6; D is ambiguous. The germline V and J ends were trimmed by 3 bases and 7 bases, with 11 bases remaining between them. Germline assignment: CDR1 SGHKS and CDR2 YYEKEE (reference sequence). This CDR3 is built from 14 residues. CDR3 loop: CASSWEVGNSPLHF. CDR3 bases: TGTGCCAGCAGCTGGGAGGTTGGGAATTCACCCCTCCACTTT.

This chain connects TRBV5-1 to TRBJ2-7, with 8 bases matching TRBD1. In germline, CDR1 is SGHRS, CDR2 YFSETQ. The CDR3 is 13 amino acids. With 4 bases clipped from V and 7 bases from J, the junction kept 7 bases outside the gene matches. This CDR3 reads CASSLTGAREQYF. The CDR3 DNA reads as TGCGCCAGCAGCCTGACAGGGGCGCGGGAGCAGTACTTC.

V gene TRBV7-9 combines with J gene TRBJ2-5; D perhaps matches TRBD1 (5 bases). The CDR3 spans 14 residues. V was cut by 4 bases and J by 2 bases, with 11 bases left in between. Per the germline V gene, CDR1 is SEHNR and CDR2 is FQNEAQ (reference sequence). Here the CDR3 DNA reads TGTGCCAGCAGCTATTACGACAGACAAGAGACCCAGTACTTC. This codes for CASSYYDRQETQYF.

V and J are TRBV5-5 and TRBJ1-2; D is unresolved. The ends were cut back, 6 bases at V and 3 bases at J, with 15 bases in the middle. CDR1 is SGHKS, CDR2 YYEKEE, per germline (reference sequence). CDR3 length: 14 residues. The CDR3 DNA is TGTGCCAGCACCTCGGAGTTAGGAGACTATGGCTACACCTTC. It is translated as CASTSELGDYGYTF.

This chain connects TRBV3-1 (or the pseudogene TRBV3-2) to TRBJ1-2; the match to TRBD1 covers 8 bases. This CDR3 has 14 residues. Per germline, CDR1 LGHDT and CDR2 YNNKEL (reference sequence). The trim removed 1 base at V and 4 bases at J, leaving 2 bases unmatched. CDR3 region: CASSQAGGGYGYTF. DNA of the CDR3: TGTGCCAGCAGCCAAGCAGGGGGCGGCTATGGCTACACCTTC.

This clone is a singleton in its sample. The chain uses TRBV6-5 and TRBJ1-4; D is perhaps TRBD1 (6 bases). V lost 0 bases and J 7 bases, leaving 12 bases between the germline ends. The CDR3 is 15 residues long. Germline V gene lookup returns CDR1 MNHEY and CDR2 SVGAGI. The DNA for the CDR3 is TGTGCCAGCAGTTACTCGAGGGGAGGGGGTGAAAAACTGTTTTTT. Amino acid sequence: CASSYSRGGGEKLFF.

In its sample, this clone was seen once. This chain joins TRBV4-1 and TRBJ2-3; 8 bases match TRBD2. The CDR3 is 17 residues long. The trim removed 4 bases at V and 6 bases at J, leaving 15 bases unmatched. Germline lookup yields CDR1 MGHRA and CDR2 YSYEKL. As DNA, the CDR3 is TGCGCCAGCAGCCGCACGGGGGGGAGGGGCGACTTTGATACGCAGTATTTT. Protein sequence: CASSRTGGRGDFDTQYF.

The V gene is TRBV18, the J gene TRBJ1-1, with a tentative D call TRBD1 (5 bases). The germline CDR1 and CDR2 sequences are KGHSH and LQKENI. V was trimmed by 3 bases and J by 0 bases, leaving 14 bases between them. CDR3 length: 16 amino acids. The CDR3 DNA reads as TGTGCCAGCTCACCTTCCGTGACAGCAATGAACACTGAAGCTTTCTTT. Translating it yields CASSPSVTAMNTEAFF.

The chain joins TRBV2 to TRBJ2-3, with TRBD1 as a possible D gene (6 bases). Germline CDR1 is SNHLY and CDR2 is FYNNEI. This CDR3 comprises 14 residues. V lost 10 bases, J lost 6 bases, and 20 bases lay in between. The CDR3 sequence: CAITGPLSLDTQYF. CDR3 bases: TGTGCCATCACAGGGCCCCTTTCTTTGGATACGCAGTATTTT.